The 9 T cell receptor beta chains below come from one sample, sequenced in a study of beta chain features in type 1 diabetes. Every isolated RNA sample was fully reverse transcribed, so sequencing captured expressed TCRB transcripts. Produced via immunoSEQ multiplex PCR; TCRdb's table is partial and in-frame only. The sample lists 150,000 to 170,000 clones, around 8% occurring once. Material for sequencing was central memory CD4+ T cells from blood. The receptors originated from a man younger than 35 in good health.

The chain joins TRBV19 to TRBJ2-7; 9 bases map to TRBD1. The CDR3 runs to 14 residues. Germline assignment: CDR1 LNHDA and CDR2 SQIVND (reference sequence). With 4 bases clipped from V and 5 bases from J, the junction kept 6 bases outside the gene matches. The CDR3: CASSTGQGRHEQYF. The DNA of the CDR3 is TGTGCCAGTAGTACGGGACAGGGCCGGCACGAGCAGTACTTC.

This sequence joins TRBV7-8 and TRBJ2-1; 7 nucleotides align to TRBD2. Germline CDR1 is SGHVS and CDR2 is FQNEAQ. V lost 5 bases and J lost 5; bases outside the gene matches: 12. The CDR3 contains 16 residues. CDR3: CASSIQTSRTNNEQFF. CDR3 DNA sequence: TGTGCCAGCAGCATCCAGACTAGCAGAACAAACAATGAGCAGTTCTTC. The entire variable domain, with the rest obtained from reference TRBV7-8 and TRBJ2-1, is as follows: GAGVSQSPRYKVAKRGQDVALRCDPISGHVSLFWYQQALGQGPEFLTYFQNEAQLDKSGLPSDRFFAERPEGSVSTLKIQRTQQEDSAVYLCASSIQTSRTNNEQFFGPGTRLTVL.

The rearrangement links TRBV19 to TRBJ2-1, with a weak D call TRBD1 (6 bases). The CDR3 covers 13 residues. Trimming shortened V by 6 bases and J by 7 bases, and 13 bases separated the two germline ends. Germline values: CDR1 LNHDA, CDR2 SQIVND (reference sequence). CDR3 in amino acids: CASSQGGSNEQFF. CDR3 DNA sequence: TGTGCCAGTAGCCAAGGGGGTTCGAATGAGCAGTTCTTC.

In this sample, this clone turned up a few times. This CDR3 is CASSITGGNQPQHF. The CDR3, as DNA: TGTGCCAGTAGTATAACTGGAGGCAATCAGCCCCAGCATTTT. The V gene is TRBV19, the J gene TRBJ1-5; D uncertain. Per the germline V gene, CDR1 is LNHDA and CDR2 is SQIVND (reference sequence). V was clipped by 2 bases and J by 2 bases, with 7 bases between them. This CDR3 has 14 amino acids. Variable domain in full (rest from reference TRBV19 and TRBJ1-5): DGGITQSPKYLFRKEGQNVTLSCEQNLNHDAMYWYRQDPGQGLRLIYYSQIVNDFQKGDIAEGYSVSREKKESFPLTVTSAQKNPTAFYLCASSITGGNQPQHFGDGTRLSIL.

This clone was counted ten times or more. This chain links TRBV5-6 with TRBJ2-3; weak D call: TRBD2 (6 bases). Germline V gene lookup returns CDR1 SGHDT and CDR2 YYEEEE. This CDR3 has 13 residues. Deletions cut 3 bases from V and 6 bases from J, with 11 bases between. The CDR3 region is CASSSGGSDTQYF. CDR3 coding DNA: TGTGCCAGCAGCTCCGGGGGTTCGGATACGCAGTATTTT.

This clone was counted between two and nine times. The V gene is TRBV5-1, the J gene TRBJ2-2; TRBD1 is a possible D gene (5 bases). Germline V CDR1 and CDR2: SGHRS, YFSETQ. V shed 2 bases and J shed 5 bases, with 13 bases lying between them. The CDR3 is 15 amino acids. Written as DNA, the CDR3 is TGCGCCAGCAGCTTAAGGCAGGGTGGAACCGGGGAGCTGTTTTTT. It translates to CASSLRQGGTGELFF.

This clone turned up a few times. The chain combines TRBV5-1 with TRBJ2-5, with 10 bases lining up with TRBD2. V gave up 0 bases and J gave up 4 bases; unmatched junction bases: 6. Germline CDR1 is SGHRS and CDR2 is YFSETQ. This CDR3 comprises 16 residues. CDR3 sequence reads: CASSLDSGGLGETQYF. CDR3 bases: TGCGCCAGCAGCTTGGATAGCGGGGGGCTGGGAGAGACCCAGTACTTC.

This clone was observed a handful of times. The chain uses TRBV7-6 and TRBJ1-1; D not resolved. Germline CDR1 and CDR2: SGHVS and FNYEAQ. The ends were cut back, 1 base at V and 1 base at J, with 7 bases in the middle. CDR3 length: 14 amino acids. CDR3: CASSLVSKNTEAFF. The CDR3 coding sequence is TGTGCCAGCAGCTTAGTTTCCAAGAACACTGAAGCTTTCTTT.

The V gene is TRBV30, the J gene TRBJ2-5; TRBD2 matches 15 bases. V shed 2 bases and J 0 bases; nucleotides not matched to a gene: 4. Germline CDR1 GTSNPN, CDR2 SVGIG (reference sequence). There are 17 residues in the CDR3. As DNA, the CDR3 is TGTGCCTGGAGTTACGGACTAGCGGGGGGGAACCAAGAGACCCAGTACTTC. As protein: CAWSYGLAGGNQETQYF.